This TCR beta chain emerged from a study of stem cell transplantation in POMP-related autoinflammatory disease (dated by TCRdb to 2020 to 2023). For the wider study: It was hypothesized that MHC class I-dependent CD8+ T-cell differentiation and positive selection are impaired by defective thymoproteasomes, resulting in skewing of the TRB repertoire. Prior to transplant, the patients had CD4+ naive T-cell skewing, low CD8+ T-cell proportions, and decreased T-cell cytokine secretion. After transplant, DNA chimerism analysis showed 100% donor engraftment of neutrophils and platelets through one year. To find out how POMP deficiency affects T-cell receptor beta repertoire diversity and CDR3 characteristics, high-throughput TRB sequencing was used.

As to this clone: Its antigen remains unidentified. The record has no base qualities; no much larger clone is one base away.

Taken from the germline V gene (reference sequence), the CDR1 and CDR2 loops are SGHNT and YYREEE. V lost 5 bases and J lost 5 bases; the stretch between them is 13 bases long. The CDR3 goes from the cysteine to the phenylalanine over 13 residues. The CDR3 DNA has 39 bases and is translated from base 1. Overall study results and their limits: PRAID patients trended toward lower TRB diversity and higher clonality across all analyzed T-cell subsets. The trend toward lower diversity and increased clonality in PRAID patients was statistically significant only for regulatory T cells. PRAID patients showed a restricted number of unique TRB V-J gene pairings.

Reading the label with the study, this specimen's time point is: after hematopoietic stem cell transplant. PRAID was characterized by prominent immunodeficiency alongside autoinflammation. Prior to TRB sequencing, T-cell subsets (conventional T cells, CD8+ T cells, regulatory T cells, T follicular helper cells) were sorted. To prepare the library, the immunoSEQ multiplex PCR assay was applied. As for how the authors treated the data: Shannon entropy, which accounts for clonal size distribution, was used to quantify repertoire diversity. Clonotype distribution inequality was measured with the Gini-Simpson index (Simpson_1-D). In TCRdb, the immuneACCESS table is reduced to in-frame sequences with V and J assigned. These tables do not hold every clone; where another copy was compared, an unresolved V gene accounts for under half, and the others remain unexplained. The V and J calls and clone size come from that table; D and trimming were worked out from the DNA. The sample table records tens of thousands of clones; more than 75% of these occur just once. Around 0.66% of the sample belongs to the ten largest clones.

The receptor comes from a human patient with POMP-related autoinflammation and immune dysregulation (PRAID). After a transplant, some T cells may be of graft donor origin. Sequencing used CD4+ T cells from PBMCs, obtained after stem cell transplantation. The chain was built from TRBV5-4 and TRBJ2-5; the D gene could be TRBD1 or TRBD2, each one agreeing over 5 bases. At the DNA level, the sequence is TGTGCCAGCAGGGGGACCAGACGGGAGACCCAGTACTTC. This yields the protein CASRGTRRETQYF.